The T cell receptor beta chain described here comes from a study of human T cells and chemical hapten exposure. On the study more broadly: TCR yields per sample varied mostly from small pooled library volume differences.

MiXCR was run by TCRdb on the RACE reads, yielding one entry per CDR3 protein. The sample includes over 95,000 distinct CDR3 sequences, 9.5% to 15% of them seen just once. Time point described: patch test 1, 2 weeks after DPC sensitization. Treatment meaning: therapeutic diphenylcyclopropenone sensitization with weekly scalp DPC. The CDR3 is 12 amino acids. The V end lost 1 base, the J end lost 9 bases, and 6 bases lay between the germline ends. Germline lookup yields CDR1 SGHDN and CDR2 FVKESK. The clonotype comes from a woman aged 35 to 49 with alopecia areata. Some clones in this sample may be carry-over from other donors' samples. The rearrangement joins TRBV14 to TRBJ1-4; no firm D call. Specimen: whole blood, collected in connection with sensitization to the hapten diphenylcyclopropenone (DPC). The CDR3 sequence: CASSQAGKKLFF. The CDR3 coding sequence is TGTGCCAGCAGCCAAGCAGGAAAAAAACTGTTTTTT.